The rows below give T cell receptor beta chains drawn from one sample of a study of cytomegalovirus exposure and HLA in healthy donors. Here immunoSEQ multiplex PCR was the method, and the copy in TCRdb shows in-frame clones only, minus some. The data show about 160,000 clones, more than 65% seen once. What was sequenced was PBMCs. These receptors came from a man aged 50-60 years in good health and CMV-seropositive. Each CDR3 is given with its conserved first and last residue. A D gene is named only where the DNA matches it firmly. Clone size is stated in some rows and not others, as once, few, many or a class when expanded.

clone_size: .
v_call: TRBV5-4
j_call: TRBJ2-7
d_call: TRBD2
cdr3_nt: TGTGCCAGCAGCTCTGGGACTAGCGGGAGCTACGAGCAGTACTTC
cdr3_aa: CASSSGTSGSYEQYF

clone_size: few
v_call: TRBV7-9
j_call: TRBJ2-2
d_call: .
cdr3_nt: TGTGCCAGCAGCCAATCGCCAGGGCCCACCGGGGAGCTGTTTTTT
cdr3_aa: CASSQSPGPTGELFF

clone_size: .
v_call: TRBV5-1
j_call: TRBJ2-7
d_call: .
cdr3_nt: TGCGCCAGCAGCTCCGGACTCGAAATGGGGCAGTACTTC
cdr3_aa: CASSSGLEMGQYF

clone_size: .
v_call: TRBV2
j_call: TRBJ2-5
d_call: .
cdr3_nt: TGTGCCAGCAGTCAGCTGACAACTCGGGAGACCCAGTACTTC
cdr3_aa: CASSQLTTRETQYF

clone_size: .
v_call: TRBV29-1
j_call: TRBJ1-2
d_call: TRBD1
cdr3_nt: TGCAGCGTTGAAGTCGTATCGACAGGGGGACTCTCGGACTATGGCTACACCTTC
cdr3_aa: CSVEVVSTGGLSDYGYTF

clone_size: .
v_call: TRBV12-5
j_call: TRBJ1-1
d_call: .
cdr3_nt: TGTGCTAGTGGTACGGGGGACACTGAAGCTTTCTTT
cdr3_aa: CASGTGDTEAFF

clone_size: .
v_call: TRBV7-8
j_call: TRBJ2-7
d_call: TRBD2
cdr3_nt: TGTGCCAGCAGCCGAGGACTAGCGGGAGAGAGGGAGCAGTACTTC
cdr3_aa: CASSRGLAGEREQYF

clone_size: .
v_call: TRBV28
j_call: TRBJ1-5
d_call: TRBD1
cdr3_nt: TGTGCCAGCAGTTCCCCTACAGGGGGCCGACAGCCCCAGCATTTT
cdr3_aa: CASSSPTGGRQPQHF

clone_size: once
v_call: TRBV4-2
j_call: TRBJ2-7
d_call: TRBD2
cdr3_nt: TGTGCCAGCAGCCCGTCTAGCGGGCAAATCTACGAGCAGTACTTC
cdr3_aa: CASSPSSGQIYEQYF

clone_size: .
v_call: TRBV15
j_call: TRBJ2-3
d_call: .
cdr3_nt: TGTGCCACCCGACAAGGGGGGAGGGCCGGCACAGATACGCAGTATTTT
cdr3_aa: CATRQGGRAGTDTQYF

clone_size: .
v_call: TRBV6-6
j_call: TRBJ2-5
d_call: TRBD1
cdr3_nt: TGTGCCAGCAGTTGGACAGGGGGGCAAGAGACCCAGTACTTC
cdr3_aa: CASSWTGGQETQYF

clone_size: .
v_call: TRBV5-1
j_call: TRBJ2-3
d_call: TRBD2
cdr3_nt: TGCGCCAGCAGCTTGGAAGGGGCTAGCGGGAGGCCAGATACGCAGTATTTT
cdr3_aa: CASSLEGASGRPDTQYF

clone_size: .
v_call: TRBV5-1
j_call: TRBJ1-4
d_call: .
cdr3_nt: TGCGCCAGCAGCTTGTCTCAGGGCTCTCCGGAAAAACTGTTTTTT
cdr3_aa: CASSLSQGSPEKLFF

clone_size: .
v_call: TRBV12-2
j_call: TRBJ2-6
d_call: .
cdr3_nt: TGTGCAAGTCGCCGTAATCACAGGGTATTCTCTGGGGCCAACGTCCTGACTTTC
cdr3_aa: CASRRNHRVFSGANVLTF

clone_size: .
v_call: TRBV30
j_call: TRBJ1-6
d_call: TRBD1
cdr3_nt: TGTGCCTGTACAGGGGTCTCCGGTTCACCCCTCCACTTT
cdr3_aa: CACTGVSGSPLHF

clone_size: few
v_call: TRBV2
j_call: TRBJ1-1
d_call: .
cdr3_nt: TGTGCCAGCAGTGAGGTAGAGAACACTGAAGCTTTCTTT
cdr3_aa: CASSEVENTEAFF

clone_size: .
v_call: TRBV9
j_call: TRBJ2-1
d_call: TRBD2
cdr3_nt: TGTGCCAGCAGCGCCCGACTAGCGGGGGGATCCTACAATGAGCAGTTCTTC
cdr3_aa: CASSARLAGGSYNEQFF

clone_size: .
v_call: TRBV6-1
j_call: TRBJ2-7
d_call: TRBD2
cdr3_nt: TGTGCCAGCAGACGAAGCGGGGATGGCTACGAGCAGTACTTC
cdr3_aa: CASRRSGDGYEQYF

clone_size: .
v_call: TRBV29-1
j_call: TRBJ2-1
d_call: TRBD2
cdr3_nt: TGCAGCGTTGAGGCACTAGCGGGAGTTTACAATGAGCAGTTCTTC
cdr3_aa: CSVEALAGVYNEQFF

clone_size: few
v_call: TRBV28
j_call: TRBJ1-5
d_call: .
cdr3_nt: TGTGCCAGCAGTTTATCGCAGGGTGATCAGCCCCAGCATTTT
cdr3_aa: CASSLSQGDQPQHF

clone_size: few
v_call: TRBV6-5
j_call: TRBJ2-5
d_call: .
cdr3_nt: TGTGCCAGCGGTCTAGGTCCGGAGGGGAGTGAGACCCAGTACTTC
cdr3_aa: CASGLGPEGSETQYF

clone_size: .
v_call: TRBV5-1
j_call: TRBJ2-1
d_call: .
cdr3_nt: TGCGCCAGCAGCTTGGTTGTCGGGGGTACTGAGCAGTTCTTC
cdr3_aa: CASSLVVGGTEQFF

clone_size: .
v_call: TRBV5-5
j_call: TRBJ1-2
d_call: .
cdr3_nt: TGTGCCAGCAGCTTGGGTCCCCTATACACCTTC
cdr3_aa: CASSLGPLYTF

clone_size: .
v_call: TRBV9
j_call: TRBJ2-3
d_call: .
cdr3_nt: TGTGCCAGCAGCGTAGATGAGGGGGAGACAGATACGCAGTATTTT
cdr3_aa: CASSVDEGETDTQYF

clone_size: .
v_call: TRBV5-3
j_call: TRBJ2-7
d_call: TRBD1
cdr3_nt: TGTGCCAGAAGCTGGGGGGGGACAGGGCCTTACGAGCAGTACTTC
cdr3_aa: CARSWGGTGPYEQYF

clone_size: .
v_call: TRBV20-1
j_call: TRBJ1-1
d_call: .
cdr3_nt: TGCAGTGCTACGGTGAACACTGAAGCTTTCTTT
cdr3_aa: CSATVNTEAFF

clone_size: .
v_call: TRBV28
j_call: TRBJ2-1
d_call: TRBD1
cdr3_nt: TGTGCCAGCAGGCGGGACAGGGTGGGCAATGAGCAGTTCTTC
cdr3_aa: CASRRDRVGNEQFF

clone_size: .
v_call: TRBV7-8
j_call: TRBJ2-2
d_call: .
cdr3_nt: TGTGCCAGCAGCGTGAGCACGAACACCGGGGAGCTGTTTTTT
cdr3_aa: CASSVSTNTGELFF

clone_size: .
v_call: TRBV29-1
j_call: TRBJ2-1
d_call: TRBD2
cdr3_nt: TGCAGCGCTCCGGGACTAGCGGGAGAAATTAGGTCAAATGAGCAGTTCTTC
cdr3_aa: CSAPGLAGEIRSNEQFF

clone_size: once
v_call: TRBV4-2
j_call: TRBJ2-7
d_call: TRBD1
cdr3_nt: TGTGCCAGCAGCCAAGAACGCCCGGGACAGGTAGCTTACTACGAGCAGTACTTC
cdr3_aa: CASSQERPGQVAYYEQYF

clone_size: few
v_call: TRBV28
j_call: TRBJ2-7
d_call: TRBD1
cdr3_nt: TGTGCCAGCACCTCTGGGACAGGGGGCCACGAGCAGTACTTC
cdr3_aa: CASTSGTGGHEQYF

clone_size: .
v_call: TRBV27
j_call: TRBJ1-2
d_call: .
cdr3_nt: TGTGCCAGCAGGCCAGGGTTTTACTATGGCTACACCTTC
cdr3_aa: CASRPGFYYGYTF

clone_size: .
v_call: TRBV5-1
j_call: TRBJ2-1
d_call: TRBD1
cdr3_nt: TGCGCCAGCAGCGGAGGCGGGACAGGGGATATTAATGAGCAGTTCTTC
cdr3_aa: CASSGGGTGDINEQFF

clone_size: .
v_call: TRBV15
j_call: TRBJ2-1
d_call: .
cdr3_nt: TGTGCCACCAGCAGAGGAGGGAGGAAATCCAGTGAGCAGTTCTTC
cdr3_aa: CATSRGGRKSSEQFF

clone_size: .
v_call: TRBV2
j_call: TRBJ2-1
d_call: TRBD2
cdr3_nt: TGTGCCAGCAGAACTAGCGGGAGCTCCTACAATGAGCAGTTCTTC
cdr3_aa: CASRTSGSSYNEQFF

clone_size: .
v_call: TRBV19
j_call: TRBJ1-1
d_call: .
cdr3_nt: TGTGCCAGTAGTTCCCGACACCCGAACACTGAAGCTTTCTTT
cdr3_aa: CASSSRHPNTEAFF

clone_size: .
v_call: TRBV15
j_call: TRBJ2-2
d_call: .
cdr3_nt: TGTGCCACCAGCAGAGACACAGACCACGGGGAGCTGTTTTTT
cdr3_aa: CATSRDTDHGELFF

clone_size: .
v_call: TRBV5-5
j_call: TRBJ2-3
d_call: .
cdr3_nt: TGTGCCAGCAGTTCGAGCGCCGGGGGGCTAACAGATACGCAGTATTTT
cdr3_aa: CASSSSAGGLTDTQYF

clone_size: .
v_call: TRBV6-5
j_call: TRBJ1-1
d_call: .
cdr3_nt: TGTGCCAGCAGGGAACGGGGTATTGAAGCTTTCTTT
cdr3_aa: CASRERGIEAFF

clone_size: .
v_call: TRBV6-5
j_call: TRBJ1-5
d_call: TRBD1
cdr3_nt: TGTGCCAGCAGTACAACACAGGGGAGCAATCAGCCCCAGCATTTT
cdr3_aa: CASSTTQGSNQPQHF

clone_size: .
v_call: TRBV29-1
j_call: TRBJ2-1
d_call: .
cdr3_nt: TGCAGCGTAGTGACAGGCGACTCCTACAATGAGCAGTTCTTC
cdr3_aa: CSVVTGDSYNEQFF

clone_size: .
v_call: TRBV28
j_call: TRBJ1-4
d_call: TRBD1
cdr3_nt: TGTGCCAGCAGTCCCCCGGGACAGAGGAGGGAAAAACTGTTTTTT
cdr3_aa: CASSPPGQRREKLFF

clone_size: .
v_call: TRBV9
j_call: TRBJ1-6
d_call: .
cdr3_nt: TGTGCCAGTTCCCTAACCGGTAATAGCGATAATTCACCCCTCCACTTT
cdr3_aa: CASSLTGNSDNSPLHF

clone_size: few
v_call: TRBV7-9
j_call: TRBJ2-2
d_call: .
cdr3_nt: TGTGCCAGCAGCTTAATTGACGGGGCCGGGGAGCTGTTTTTT
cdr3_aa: CASSLIDGAGELFF

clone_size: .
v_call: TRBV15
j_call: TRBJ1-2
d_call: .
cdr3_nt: TGTGCCACCAGCAGAGTGATTTGGGACAATTCTGGCTACACCTTC
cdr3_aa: CATSRVIWDNSGYTF

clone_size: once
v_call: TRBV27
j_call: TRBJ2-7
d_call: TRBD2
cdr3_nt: TGTGCCAGCAGTTTATCCCCGGGGAGGGGCGAGCAGTACTTC
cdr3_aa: CASSLSPGRGEQYF

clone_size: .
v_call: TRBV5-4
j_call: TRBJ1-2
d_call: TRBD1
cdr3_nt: TGTGCCAGCAGTTCCGGGACAGCAGCTAACTATGGCTACACCTTC
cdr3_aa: CASSSGTAANYGYTF

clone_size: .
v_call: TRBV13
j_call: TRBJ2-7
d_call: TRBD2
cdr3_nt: TGTGCCAGCGGTGGAGGGACTAGCGGCTCCTACGAGCAGTACTTC
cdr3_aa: CASGGGTSGSYEQYF

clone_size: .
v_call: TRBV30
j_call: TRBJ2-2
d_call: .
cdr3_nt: TGTGCCTGGAGTGGCCCCCACGCGGCTGGGGAGCTGTTTTTT
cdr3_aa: CAWSGPHAAGELFF

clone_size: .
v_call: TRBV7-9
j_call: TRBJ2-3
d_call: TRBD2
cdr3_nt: TGTGCCAGCAGCTTAGTCGCCGCGGGAGGGTTCACAGATACGCAGTATTTT
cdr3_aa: CASSLVAAGGFTDTQYF

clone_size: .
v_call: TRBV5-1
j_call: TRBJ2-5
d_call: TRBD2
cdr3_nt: TGCGCCAGCACGACTAGCGGCGAAGAGACCCAGTACTTC
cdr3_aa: CASTTSGEETQYF

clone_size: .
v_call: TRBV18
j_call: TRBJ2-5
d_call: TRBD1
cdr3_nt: TGTGCCAGCTCACCCGGGACAGCCAAAGAGACCCAGTACTTC
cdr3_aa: CASSPGTAKETQYF

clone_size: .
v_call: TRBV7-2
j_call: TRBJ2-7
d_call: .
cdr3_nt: TGTGCCAGCACCTCCGGGGGAGTAAAGTCCTACGAGCAGTACTTC
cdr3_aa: CASTSGGVKSYEQYF

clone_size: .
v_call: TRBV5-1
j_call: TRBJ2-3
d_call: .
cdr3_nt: TGCGCCAGCAGCCCGGACATGTACACAGATACGCAGTATTTT
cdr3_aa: CASSPDMYTDTQYF

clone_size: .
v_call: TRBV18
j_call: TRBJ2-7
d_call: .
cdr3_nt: TGTGCCAGCTCACCCGGTGTCAACGAGCAGTACTTC
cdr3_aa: CASSPGVNEQYF

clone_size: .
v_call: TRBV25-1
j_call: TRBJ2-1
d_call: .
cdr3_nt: TGTGCCAGCAGTAATATAAACAATGAGCAGTTCTTC
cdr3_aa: CASSNINNEQFF